The 25 T cell receptor beta chains in this list originate from one sample, sequenced in a study of T-cell reconstitution after alpha-beta-depleted transplantation in children. For TCRbeta, the library was prepared with unique molecular identifiers. TCRdb reprocessed the PCR reads via MiXCR and lists one record per CDR3 protein. The sample carries about 980,000 distinct CDR3 sequences, around 30% recorded once. The source was PBMCs, mostly from graft donor cells, collected 360 days after TCRalphabeta/CD19-depleted stem cell transplant. The receptors were sampled from a boy less than two years old who had a stem cell transplant for SCID, so the T cells may come from the graft donor.

The gene calls are TRBV7-2 and TRBJ2-4; D ambiguous. CDR1 is SGHTA, CDR2 FQGNSA, per germline. V dropped 4 bases and J dropped 0 bases, with 13 bases sitting between them. This CDR3 has 16 residues. The CDR3 loop is CASSWAPVLAKNIQYF. CDR3 nucleotide sequence: TGTGCCAGCAGCTGGGCGCCGGTCCTAGCCAAAAACATTCAGTACTTC.

The chain combines TRBV27 with TRBJ2-7, with TRBD1 identical over 7 bases. V gave up 3 bases and J gave up 4 bases; unmatched junction bases: 18. From germline, CDR1 is MNHEY and CDR2 SMNVEV (reference sequence). This CDR3 spans 18 amino acids. CDR3 residues: CASSFLRTGQVVWYEQYF. The CDR3 bases are TGTGCCAGCAGTTTCCTCAGGACAGGCCAGGTCGTATGGTACGAGCAGTACTTC.

This clonotype was counted only a few times. The chain carries TRBV7-9 and TRBJ1-4; 7 bases align to TRBD1. V was clipped by 4 bases and J by 8 bases; unmatched bases: 7. Germline V gene sequence: CDR1 SEHNR, CDR2 FQNEAQ (reference sequence). The CDR3 has 14 amino acids. CDR3 in amino acids: CASSYTGVREKLFF. CDR3 coding DNA: TGTGCCAGCAGCTATACAGGGGTTCGGGAAAAACTGTTTTTT.

This clonotype was recorded many times. This chain uses TRBV2 with TRBJ2-3, with 10 positions matching TRBD2. Per the germline V gene, CDR1 is SNHLY and CDR2 is FYNNEI. V lost 4 bases and J lost 0; bases outside the gene matches: 4. The CDR3 contains 16 residues. CDR3 region: CASSVHSGGSTDTQYF. Written as DNA, the CDR3 is TGTGCCAGCAGTGTTCATAGCGGGGGGAGCACAGATACGCAGTATTTT.

This sequence joins TRBV5-1 and TRBJ2-5, with TRBD1 as a possible D gene (5 bases). Germline CDR1 SGHRS, CDR2 YFSETQ. Trimming left V 0 bases short and J 4 bases short, with 16 bases between. This CDR3 contains 16 residues. This chain's CDR3 is CASSLGAGWSGETQYF. CDR3 coding DNA: TGCGCCAGCAGCTTGGGAGCAGGGTGGTCTGGAGAGACCCAGTACTTC. Supplemented by reference TRBV5-1 and TRBJ2-5, the full variable domain reads KAGVTQTPRYLIKTRGQQVTLSCSPISGHRSVSWYQQTPGQGLQFLFEYFSETQRNKGNFPGRFSGRQFSNSRSEMNVSTLELGDSALYLCASSLGAGWSGETQYFGPGTRLLVL.

V and J are TRBV2 and TRBJ1-5; 9 bases match TRBD1. CDR1 and CDR2 (germline): SNHLY, FYNNEI. V lost 8 bases and J lost 2; bases outside the gene matches: 19. There are 19 residues in the CDR3. Written as DNA, the CDR3 is TGTGCCAGCTGTTTATTGAGACAGGGGGTCCGTCATGGCAATCAGCCCCAGCATTTT. Amino acid sequence: CASCLLRQGVRHGNQPQHF.

This chain's CDR3 is CSARESEKLFF. Here the CDR3 DNA reads TGCAGTGCTAGAGAAAGTGAAAAACTGTTTTTT. The chain joins TRBV20-1 to TRBJ1-4; D is undetermined. The V gene lost 0 bases and the J gene lost 7 bases, with 3 bases spanning the gap. Germline V gives CDR1 DFQATT, CDR2 SNEGSKA (reference sequence). The CDR3 totals 11 residues.

There are many counts of this clonotype. As DNA, the CDR3 is TGTGCCAGCAGCCCGACCGCCTCTACCTCCTACGAGCAGTACTTC. It encodes CASSPTASTSYEQYF. The genes are TRBV3-1 and TRBJ2-7, with D unclear. This CDR3 has 15 residues. V shed 4 bases and J shed 0 bases, with 13 bases lying between them. Germline V lookup: CDR1 LGHDT, CDR2 YNNKEL (reference sequence).

The table lists this clonotype with a few counts. V gene TRBV4-3 combines with J gene TRBJ2-3, with D perhaps matching TRBD2 (6 bases). V was shortened by 1 base and J by 2 bases, with 13 bases between the two germline ends. CDR3 length equals 16 residues. The germline V gene encodes CDR1 LGHNA and CDR2 YSLEER. The CDR3 DNA follows: TGCGCCAGCAGCCAAGTCCCGGGACTGGTCACAGATACGCAGTATTTT. Its protein is CASSQVPGLVTDTQYF.

This clonotype was detected ten times or more. The chain combines TRBV7-2 with TRBJ2-1; D is unresolved. V was trimmed by 6 bases and J by 6 bases, leaving 9 bases between them. Per germline, CDR1 SGHTA and CDR2 FQGNSA. This CDR3 has 12 amino acids. The CDR3 region has the DNA TGTGCCAGCAGTCTGCAGTTCAATGAGCAGTTCTTC. Its protein is CASSLQFNEQFF.

This clonotype turned up a few times. The genes are TRBV24-1 and TRBJ2-1; possibly TRBD1 for D (6 bases). The germline gives CDR1 KGHDR, CDR2 SFDVKD. Trimming removed 2 bases at V and 10 bases at J, with 8 bases between. The CDR3 loop spans 12 amino acids. In DNA form, the CDR3 reads TGTGCCACCAGTGATTCAGGGACAGAGCAGTTCTTC. Encoded protein: CATSDSGTEQFF.

This clonotype came up a few times. This chain links TRBV4-1 with TRBJ2-3; D gene ambiguous. The CDR3 is 16 amino acids. Germline CDR1 reads MGHRA; CDR2 reads YSYEKL. Trimming removed 2 bases at V and 3 bases at J, with 15 bases between. The CDR3 loop is CASSQHGPLPTDTQYF. CDR3 in DNA: TGCGCCAGCAGCCAACACGGTCCCCTCCCTACAGATACGCAGTATTTT.

In this sample, this clonotype turned up many times. The chain employs TRBV6-5 and TRBJ2-3, with D unclear. The CDR3 covers 12 residues. Trimming pared 8 bases from V and 6 bases from J, leaving 12 bases between. The germline V gene has CDR1 MNHEY and CDR2 SVGAGI. The DNA for the CDR3 is TGTGCCAGCGAGGACGGCTCGGATACGCAGTATTTT. As protein: CASEDGSDTQYF.

This chain joins TRBV5-1 and TRBJ2-3; 7 bases map to TRBD2. CDR1 is SGHRS and CDR2 is YFSETQ in the germline V gene. The V gene end was trimmed by 0 bases and the J gene end by 4 bases; junction bases not matched to a gene: 14. The CDR3 spans 18 residues. In DNA, the CDR3 is TGCGCCAGCAGCTTGGCTCCTGGGAAGCGGGGAGCGGCAGATACGCAGTATTTT. It encodes CASSLAPGKRGAADTQYF.

V usage is TRBV12-3 or TRBV12-4 and J usage is TRBJ1-2, with D maybe TRBD1 (5 bases). Trimming left V 6 bases short and J 4 bases short, with 12 bases between. This CDR3 region has 13 residues. CDR3 loop: CASSRDAPYGYTF. The CDR3 DNA follows: TGTGCCAGCAGCCGGGACGCCCCCTATGGCTACACCTTC.

Of note for this clonotype: One end of the junction is discordant with germline, which a read error may explain. This chain joins TRBV5-5 and TRBJ2-1; 8 nucleotides align to TRBD1. CDR3 length: 14 amino acids. The germline V gene has CDR1 SGHKS and CDR2 YYEKEE (reference sequence). The CDR3 DNA follows: TGTACCAGCAGCTTGAGGACAGGGAGTGATGAGCAGTTCTTC. This translates into CTSSLRTGSDEQFF.

The genes are TRBV4-3 and TRBJ2-3; 7 nucleotides agree with TRBD2. V shed 1 base and J 7 bases; nucleotides not matched to a gene: 11. Per the germline V gene, CDR1 is LGHNA and CDR2 is YSLEER. The CDR3 is 16 residues long. The CDR3, as DNA: TGCGCCAGCAGCCAAGGGCTAGCAGACGGGAGGAATACGCAGTATTTT. It translates to CASSQGLADGRNTQYF.

The rearrangement uses TRBV3-1 and TRBJ2-5; 8 bases align to TRBD1. V was clipped by 5 bases and J by 5 bases; unmatched bases: 4. Germline lookup yields CDR1 LGHDT and CDR2 YNNKEL (reference sequence). The CDR3 length is 13 residues. The CDR3 here is CASSKTGAETQYF. CDR3 sequence (DNA): TGTGCCAGCAGCAAGACAGGGGCCGAGACCCAGTACTTC.

CDR3 protein: CASSQRLAGGPDTQYF. CDR3 sequence (DNA): TGCGCCAGCAGCCAACGACTAGCGGGGGGGCCAGATACGCAGTATTTT. The chain has TRBV4-3 and TRBJ2-3; 14 bases fit TRBD2. Germline CDR1 is LGHNA and CDR2 is YSLEER. This CDR3 is built from 16 residues. The junction had 2 bases not matched to a gene; V was cut back by 2 bases and J by 4 bases.

The chain links TRBV5-5 to TRBJ1-1; weak D call: TRBD1 (6 bases). The CDR3 runs 15 residues. Germline V gene sequence: CDR1 SGHKS, CDR2 YYEKEE (reference sequence). V dropped 0 bases and J dropped 5 bases, with 14 bases sitting between them. The chain's CDR3 is CASSLVQGLGTEAFF. The CDR3 DNA reads TGTGCCAGCAGCTTGGTGCAGGGGTTGGGAACTGAAGCTTTCTTT.

The chain employs TRBV6-1 and TRBJ1-1, with a weak D call TRBD1 (6 bases). CDR3 size: 16 residues. Trimming took 11 bases from V and 1 from J, leaving 23 bases between them. CDR1 is MNHNS and CDR2 is SASEGT in the germline V gene. CDR3 region: CASRTPPGHQNTEAFF. The CDR3 DNA reads as TGTGCCTCCCGGACGCCCCCGGGACACCAGAACACTGAAGCTTTCTTT.

The chain couples TRBV11-2 to TRBJ2-1; TRBD2 aligns across 12 bases. V lost 4 bases and J lost 4; bases outside the gene matches: 11. Germline loops: CDR1 SGHAT, CDR2 FQNNGV. The CDR3 is 18 residues long. CDR3: CASSSLAGGPSSYNEQFF. The CDR3 bases are TGTGCCAGCAGCTCACTAGCGGGGGGACCTAGCTCGTACAATGAGCAGTTCTTC.

The V call is TRBV5-1, the J call TRBJ2-7; the D call may be TRBD1 or TRBD2 (5 bases each). Trimming took off 2 bases at V and 2 bases at J, with 11 bases between the two ends. In germline, CDR1 is SGHRS, CDR2 YFSETQ. The CDR3 contains 14 residues. The CDR3 here is CASSFRERAYEQYF. CDR3 in DNA: TGCGCCAGCAGCTTCAGGGAGAGAGCCTACGAGCAGTACTTC.

The V call is TRBV20-1, the J call TRBJ2-1; 7 bases fit TRBD2. Trimming at V came to 0 bases and at J to 4 bases, leaving 6 bases not matched to a gene. The CDR3 is made up of 15 amino acids. Per the germline V gene, CDR1 is DFQATT and CDR2 is SNEGSKA (reference sequence). The CDR3 coding sequence is TGCAGTGCTAGAGATCGGGGGGTCCTATACAATGAGCAGTTCTTC. Translation gives CSARDRGVLYNEQFF.

This clonotype appeared a few times. The chain carries TRBV29-1 and TRBJ2-5; D not certain. V lost 4 bases to trimming and J lost 5 bases, with 11 bases between them. The CDR3 contains 12 residues. The germline gives CDR1 SQVTM, CDR2 ANQGSEA. The CDR3 here is CSVGRPRETQYF. The CDR3 DNA follows: TGCAGCGTTGGGCGGCCGAGGGAGACCCAGTACTTC.